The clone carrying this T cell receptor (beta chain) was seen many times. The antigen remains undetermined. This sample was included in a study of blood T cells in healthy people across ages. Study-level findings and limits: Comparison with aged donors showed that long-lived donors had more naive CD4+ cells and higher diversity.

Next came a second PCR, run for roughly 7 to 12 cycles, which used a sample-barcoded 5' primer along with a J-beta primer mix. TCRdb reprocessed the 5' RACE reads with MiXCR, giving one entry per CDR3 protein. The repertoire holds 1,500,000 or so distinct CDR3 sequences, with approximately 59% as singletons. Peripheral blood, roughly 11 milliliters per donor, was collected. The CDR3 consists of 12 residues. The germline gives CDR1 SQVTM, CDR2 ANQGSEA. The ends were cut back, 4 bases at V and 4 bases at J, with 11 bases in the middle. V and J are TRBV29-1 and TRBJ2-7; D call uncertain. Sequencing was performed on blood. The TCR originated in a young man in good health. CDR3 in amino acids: CSVVNYRYEQYF. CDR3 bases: TGCAGCGTTGTTAACTACCGATACGAGCAGTACTTC.